The present T cell receptor beta chain was sequenced within a study of CD8+ T cells in alopecia areata. Treatment: oral pan-JAK inhibitor, 5-10 mg twice daily. V was cut by 0 bases and J by 7 bases, with 12 bases left in between. The germline gives CDR1 LGHNA, CDR2 YNFKEQ. This CDR3 has 15 residues. Extracted from the samples, RNA was reverse transcribed into cDNA to serve as the sequencing template. This table comes from immunoSEQ multiplex PCR, and its TCRdb copy is limited to in-frame clones, with some not included. This sample has over 200,000 clones, with under 70% found just once. In its sample, this clone was seen a few times.

Material: CD4+ T cells sorted from blood, obtained at week 4, from a patient treated with tofacitinib. This clonotype was sampled from a human donor with alopecia areata. The chain joins TRBV4-2 to TRBJ2-2, with a tentative D call TRBD2 (7 bases). CDR3 sequence: CASSQEGGHDGELFF. The CDR3 bases are TGTGCCAGCAGCCAAGAGGGGGGGCACGACGGGGAGCTGTTTTTT.